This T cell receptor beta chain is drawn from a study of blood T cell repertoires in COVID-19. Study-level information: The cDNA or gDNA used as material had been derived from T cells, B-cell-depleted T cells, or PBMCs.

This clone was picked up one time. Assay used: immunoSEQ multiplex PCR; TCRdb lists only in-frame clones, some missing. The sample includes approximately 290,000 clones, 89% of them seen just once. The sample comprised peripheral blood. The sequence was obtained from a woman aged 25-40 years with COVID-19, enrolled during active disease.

The CDR3 region has the DNA TGTGCCAGCAGCCAAGTTAACTACAATGAGCAGTTCTTC. Its translation is CASSQVNYNEQFF. This chain links TRBV3-1 (or the pseudogene TRBV3-2) with TRBJ2-1; D remains ambiguous. From germline, CDR1 is LGHDT and CDR2 YNNKEL (reference sequence). The CDR3 runs 13 residues. The V and J ends lost 1 base and 3 bases respectively, with 4 bases between them.